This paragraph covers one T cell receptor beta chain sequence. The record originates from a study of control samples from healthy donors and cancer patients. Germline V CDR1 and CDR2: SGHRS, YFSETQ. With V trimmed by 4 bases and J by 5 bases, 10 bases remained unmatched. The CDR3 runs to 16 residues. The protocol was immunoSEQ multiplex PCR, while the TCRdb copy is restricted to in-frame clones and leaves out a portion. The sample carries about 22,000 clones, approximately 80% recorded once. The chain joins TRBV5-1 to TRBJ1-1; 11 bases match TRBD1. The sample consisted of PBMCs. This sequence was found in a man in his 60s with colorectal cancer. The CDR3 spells CASSQFSGTGGTEAFF. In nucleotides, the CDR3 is TGCGCCAGCAGCCAATTTTCCGGGACAGGGGGGACTGAAGCTTTCTTT.